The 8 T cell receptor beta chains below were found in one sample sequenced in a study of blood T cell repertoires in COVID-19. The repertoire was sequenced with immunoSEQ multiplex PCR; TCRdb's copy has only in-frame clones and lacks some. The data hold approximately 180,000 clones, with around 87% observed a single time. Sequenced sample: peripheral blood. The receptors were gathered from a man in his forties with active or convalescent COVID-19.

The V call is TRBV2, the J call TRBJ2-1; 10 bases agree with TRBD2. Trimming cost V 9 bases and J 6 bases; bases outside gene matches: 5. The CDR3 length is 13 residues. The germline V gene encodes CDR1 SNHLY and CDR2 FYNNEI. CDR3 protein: CASERGGFNEQFF. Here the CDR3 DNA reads TGTGCCAGTGAGCGGGGGGGCTTCAATGAGCAGTTCTTC.

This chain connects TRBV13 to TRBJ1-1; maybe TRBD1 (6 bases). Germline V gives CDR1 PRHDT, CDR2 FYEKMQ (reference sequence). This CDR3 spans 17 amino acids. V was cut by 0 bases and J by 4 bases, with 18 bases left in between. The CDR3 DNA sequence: TGTGCCAGCAGCTTAGGGCGGGGGAGGGGGAGGAGCACTGAAGCTTTCTTT. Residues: CASSLGRGRGRSTEAFF.

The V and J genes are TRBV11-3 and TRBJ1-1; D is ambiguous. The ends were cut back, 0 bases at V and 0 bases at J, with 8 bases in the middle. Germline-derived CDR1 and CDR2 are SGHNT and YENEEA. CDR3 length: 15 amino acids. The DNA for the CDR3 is TGTGCCAGCAGCTTAGATCACAGATTGAACACTGAAGCTTTCTTT. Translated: CASSLDHRLNTEAFF.

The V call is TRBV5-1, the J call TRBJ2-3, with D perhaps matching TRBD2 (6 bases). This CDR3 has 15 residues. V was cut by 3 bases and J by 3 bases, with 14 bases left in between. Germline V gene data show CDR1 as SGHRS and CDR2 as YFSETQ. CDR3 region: CASSSTGRGTDTQYF. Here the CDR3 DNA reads TGCGCCAGCAGCTCGACCGGCCGGGGGACAGATACGCAGTATTTT.

CDR3 coding DNA: TGTGCCAGTAGTATAGCCTTCTTGACAGCCACCTCTGGAAACACCATATATTTT. Translation: CASSIAFLTATSGNTIYF. The chain recombines TRBV19 with TRBJ1-3, with a tentative D call TRBD1 (5 bases). The V gene lost 1 base and the J gene lost 0 bases, with 16 bases spanning the gap. The CDR3 is made up of 18 amino acids. The V gene's germline CDR1 is LNHDA and CDR2 SQIVND (reference sequence). The whole variable domain, filled in from reference TRBV19 and TRBJ1-3, reads DGGITQSPKYLFRKEGQNVTLSCEQNLNHDAMYWYRQDPGQGLRLIYYSQIVNDFQKGDIAEGYSVSREKKESFPLTVTSAQKNPTAFYLCASSIAFLTATSGNTIYFGEGSWLTVV.

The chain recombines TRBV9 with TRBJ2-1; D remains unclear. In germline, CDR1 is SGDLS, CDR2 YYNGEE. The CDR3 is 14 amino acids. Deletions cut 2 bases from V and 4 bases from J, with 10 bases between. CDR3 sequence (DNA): TGTGCCAGCAGCGTGGGTTGGAGTTACAATGAGCAGTTCTTC. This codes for CASSVGWSYNEQFF.

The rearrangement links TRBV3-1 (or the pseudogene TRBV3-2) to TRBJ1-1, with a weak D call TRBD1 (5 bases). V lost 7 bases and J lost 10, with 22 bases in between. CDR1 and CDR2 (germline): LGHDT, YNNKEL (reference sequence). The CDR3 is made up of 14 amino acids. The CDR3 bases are TGTGCCAGCACCTCGATGGGGGGGAGCCTGGGAGCTTTCTTT. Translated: CASTSMGGSLGAFF.

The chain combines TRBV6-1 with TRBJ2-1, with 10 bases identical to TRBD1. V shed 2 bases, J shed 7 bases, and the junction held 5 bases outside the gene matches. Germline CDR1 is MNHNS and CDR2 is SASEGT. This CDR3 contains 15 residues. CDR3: CASSERGTGANEQFF. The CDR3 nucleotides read TGTGCCAGCAGTGAACGCGGGACAGGGGCGAATGAGCAGTTCTTC.